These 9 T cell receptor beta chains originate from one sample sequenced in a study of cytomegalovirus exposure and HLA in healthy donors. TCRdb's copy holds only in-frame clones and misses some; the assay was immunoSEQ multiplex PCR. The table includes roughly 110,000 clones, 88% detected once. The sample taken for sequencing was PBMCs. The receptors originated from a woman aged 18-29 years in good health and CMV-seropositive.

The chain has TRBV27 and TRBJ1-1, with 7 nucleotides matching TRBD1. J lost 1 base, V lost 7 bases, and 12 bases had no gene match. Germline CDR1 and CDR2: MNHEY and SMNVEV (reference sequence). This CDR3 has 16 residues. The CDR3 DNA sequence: TGTGCCAGCAAGGTGGTGCTGACAGGGACGAACACTGAAGCTTTCTTT. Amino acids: CASKVVLTGTNTEAFF.

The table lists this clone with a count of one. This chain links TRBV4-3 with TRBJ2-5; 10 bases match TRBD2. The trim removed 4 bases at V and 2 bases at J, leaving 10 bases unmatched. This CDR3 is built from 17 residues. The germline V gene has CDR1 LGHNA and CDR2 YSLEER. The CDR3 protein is CASSPGLAAPYQETQYF. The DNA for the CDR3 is TGCGCCAGCAGCCCAGGACTAGCGGCGCCTTATCAAGAGACCCAGTACTTC.

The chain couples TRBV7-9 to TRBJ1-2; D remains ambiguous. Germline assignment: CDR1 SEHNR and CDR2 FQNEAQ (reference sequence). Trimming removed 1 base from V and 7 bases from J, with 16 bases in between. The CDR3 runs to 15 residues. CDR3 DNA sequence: TGTGCCAGCAGCTTAGAATTTACTTCGGTGCCTGGCTACACCTTC. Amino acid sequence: CASSLEFTSVPGYTF. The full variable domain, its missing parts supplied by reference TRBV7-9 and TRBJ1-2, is DTGVSQNPRHKITKRGQNVTFRCDPISEHNRLYWYRQTLGQGPEFLTYFQNEAQLEKSRLLSDRFSAERPKGSFSTLEIQRTEQGDSAMYLCASSLEFTSVPGYTFGSGTRLTVV.

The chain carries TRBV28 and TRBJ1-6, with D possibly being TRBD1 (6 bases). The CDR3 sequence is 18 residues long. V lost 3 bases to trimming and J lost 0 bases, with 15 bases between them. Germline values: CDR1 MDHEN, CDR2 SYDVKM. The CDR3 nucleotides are TGTGCCAGCAGTTTTGCAGGGGAGATTAGCTCCTATAATTCACCCCTCCACTTT. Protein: CASSFAGEISSYNSPLHF.

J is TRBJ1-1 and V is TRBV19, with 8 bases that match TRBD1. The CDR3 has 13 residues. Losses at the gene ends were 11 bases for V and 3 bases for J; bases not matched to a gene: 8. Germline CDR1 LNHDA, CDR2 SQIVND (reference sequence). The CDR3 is CAARTGWDTEAFF. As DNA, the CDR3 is TGTGCCGCCCGGACAGGGTGGGACACTGAAGCTTTCTTT.

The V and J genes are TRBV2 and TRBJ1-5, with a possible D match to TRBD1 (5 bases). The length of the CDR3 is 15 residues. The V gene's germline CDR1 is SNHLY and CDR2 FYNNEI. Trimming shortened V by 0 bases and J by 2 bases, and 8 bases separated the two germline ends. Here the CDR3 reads CASSEAGAGNQPQHF. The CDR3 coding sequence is TGTGCCAGCAGTGAAGCAGGGGCGGGCAATCAGCCCCAGCATTTT.

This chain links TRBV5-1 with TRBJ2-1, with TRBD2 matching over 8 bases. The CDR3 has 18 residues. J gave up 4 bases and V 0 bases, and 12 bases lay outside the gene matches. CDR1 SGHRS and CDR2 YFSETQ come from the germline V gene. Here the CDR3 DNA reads TGCGCCAGCAGCTTGGCCTTCAATAGCGGGACCTTATACAATGAGCAGTTCTTC. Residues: CASSLAFNSGTLYNEQFF.

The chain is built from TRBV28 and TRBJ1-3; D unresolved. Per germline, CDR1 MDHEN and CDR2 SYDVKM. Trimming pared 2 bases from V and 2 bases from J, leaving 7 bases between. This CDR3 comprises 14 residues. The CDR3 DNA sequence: TGTGCCAGCAGTTTAACCGGGGCTGGAAACACCATATATTTT. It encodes CASSLTGAGNTIYF. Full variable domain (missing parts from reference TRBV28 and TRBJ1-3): DVKVTQSSRYLVKRTGEKVFLECVQDMDHENMFWYRQDPGLGLRLIYFSYDVKMKEKGDIPEGYSVSREKKERFSLILESASTNQTSMYLCASSLTGAGNTIYFGEGSWLTVV.

This CDR3 reads CASSLISGGGDEQFF. The CDR3 DNA reads as TGTGCCAGCAGTTTAATATCGGGGGGCGGGGATGAGCAGTTCTTC. The chain has TRBV28 and TRBJ2-1, with D possibly matching TRBD2 (7 bases). The ends were cut back, 2 bases at V and 8 bases at J, with 16 bases in the middle. In germline, CDR1 is MDHEN, CDR2 SYDVKM. This CDR3 is 15 amino acids long.